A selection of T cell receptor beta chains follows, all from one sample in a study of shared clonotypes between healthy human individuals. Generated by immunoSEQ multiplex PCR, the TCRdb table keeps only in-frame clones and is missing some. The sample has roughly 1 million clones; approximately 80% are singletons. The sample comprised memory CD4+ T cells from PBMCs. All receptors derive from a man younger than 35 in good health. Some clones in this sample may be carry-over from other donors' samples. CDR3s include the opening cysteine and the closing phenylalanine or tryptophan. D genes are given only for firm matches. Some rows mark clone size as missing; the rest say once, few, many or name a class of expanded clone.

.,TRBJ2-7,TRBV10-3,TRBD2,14,TGTGCCATCGGGGCTAGCGGGAGCGTCTGGGAGCAGTACTTC,CAIGASGSVWEQYF
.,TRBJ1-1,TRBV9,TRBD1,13,TGTGCCAGCAGCGTACTTAGGGACAGTGAAGCTTTCTTT,CASSVLRDSEAFF
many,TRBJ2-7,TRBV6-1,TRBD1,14,TGTGCCAGCAGTCCGGGACAGGCCTACTACGAGCAGTACTTC,CASSPGQAYYEQYF
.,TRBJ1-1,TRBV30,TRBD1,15,TGTGCCTGGAGTGTAGGGACAGGGACTCCCACTGAAGCTTTCTTT,CAWSVGTGTPTEAFF
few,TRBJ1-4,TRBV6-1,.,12,TGTGCCAGCAGTGAAACAGTGCTAAAACTGTTTTTT,CASSETVLKLFF
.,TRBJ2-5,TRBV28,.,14,TGTGCCAGCAGTTCGTATACGCGCCGGGGGACCCAGTACTTC,CASSSYTRRGTQYF
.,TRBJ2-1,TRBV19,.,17,TGTGCCAGTAGTATGGTCAAATACCTTGCTAAAAACAATGAGCAGTTCTTC,CASSMVKYLAKNNEQFF
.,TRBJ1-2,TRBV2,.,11,TGTGCCAGCGGACTGGAGGCAGGCTACACCTTC,CASGLEAGYTF
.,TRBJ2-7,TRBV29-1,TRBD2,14,TGCAGCGCCATAGCGGGAGGCCCTCTCTACGAGCAGTACTTC,CSAIAGGPLYEQYF
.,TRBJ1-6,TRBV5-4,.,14,TGTGCCAGCAGCTTGGCCCAGGCAAATTCACCCCTCCACTTT,CASSLAQANSPLHF
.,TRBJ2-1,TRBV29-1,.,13,TGCAGCGTTGAACGGACAAGGCTCAATGAGCAGTTCTTC,CSVERTRLNEQFF
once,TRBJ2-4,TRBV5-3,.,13,TGTGCCAGAAGATTCCCAGGGGGGAACATTCAGTACTTC,CARRFPGGNIQYF
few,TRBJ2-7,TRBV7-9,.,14,TGTGCCAGCAGCCCCGGCGGAGGGGGGCACGAGCAGTACTTC,CASSPGGGGHEQYF
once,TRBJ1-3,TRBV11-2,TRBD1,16,TGTGCCAGCAGCTTAGTGGGACAGTCCTCTGGAAACACCATATATTTT,CASSLVGQSSGNTIYF
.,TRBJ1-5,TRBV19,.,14,TGTGCCAGTAGTATAGTCGGCGACAATCAGCCCCAGCATTTT,CASSIVGDNQPQHF
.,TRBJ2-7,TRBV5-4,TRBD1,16,TGTGCCAGCAGCTCGGGCACAGGGGGCTTGAGAAGTGAGCAGTACTTC,CASSSGTGGLRSEQYF
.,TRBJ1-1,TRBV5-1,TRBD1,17,TGCGCCAGCAGCCCGAAGCCTGGACAGGTGTGGAACACTGAAGCTTTCTTT,CASSPKPGQVWNTEAFF
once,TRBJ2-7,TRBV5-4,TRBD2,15,TGTGCCAGCAGCGGGGGACTAGCGGGAACCTACGAGCAGTACTTC,CASSGGLAGTYEQYF
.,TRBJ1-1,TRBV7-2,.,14,TGTGCCAGCAGCCTCGACTTCGGGAACACTGAAGCTTTCTTT,CASSLDFGNTEAFF
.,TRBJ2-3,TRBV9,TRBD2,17,TGTGCCAGCAGCGTAGGAGGCGCGGGAGGGCCTATAGATACGCAGTATTTT,CASSVGGAGGPIDTQYF
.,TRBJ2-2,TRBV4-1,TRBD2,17,TGCGCCAGCAGCCAAATCACTAGCGGGAGGGGGACCGGGGAGCTGTTTTTT,CASSQITSGRGTGELFF
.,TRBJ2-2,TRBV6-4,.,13,TGTGCCAGCAGCGACCGGGGAACCGGGGAGCTGTTTTTT,CASSDRGTGELFF
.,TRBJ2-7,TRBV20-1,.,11,TGCAGTGCTAGCCTAGCCGGGGAGCAGTACTTC,CSASLAGEQYF
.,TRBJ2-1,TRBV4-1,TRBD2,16,TGCGCCAGCCGCTCGATCGCTGCGGGAGGCCAGAATGAGCAGTTCTTC,CASRSIAAGGQNEQFF
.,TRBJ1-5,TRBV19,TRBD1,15,TGTGCCAGTAGTATTTTACAGGGGGGCAATCAGCCCCAGCATTTT,CASSILQGGNQPQHF
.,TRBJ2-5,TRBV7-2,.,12,TGTGCCAGCAGCTTCAATGGGGAGACCCAGTACTTC,CASSFNGETQYF
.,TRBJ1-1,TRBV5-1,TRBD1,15,TGCGCCAGCAGCAATCGACAGGGGCAAGGCACTGAAGCTTTCTTT,CASSNRQGQGTEAFF
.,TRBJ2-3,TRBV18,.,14,TGTGCCAGCTCACCCCGTTTAGTTAAAGATACGCAGTATTTT,CASSPRLVKDTQYF
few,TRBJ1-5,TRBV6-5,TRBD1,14,TGTGCCAGCAGCGGACAGGTAACGGGTCAGCCCCAGCATTTT,CASSGQVTGQPQHF
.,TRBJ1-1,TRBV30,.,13,TGTGCCTGGAGTTCCTGGGCCCTGCCCGAAGCTTTCTTT,CAWSSWALPEAFF
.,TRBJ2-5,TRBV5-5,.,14,TGTGCCAGCAGCTCCCCTCTGGGAAGAGAGACCCAGTACTTC,CASSSPLGRETQYF
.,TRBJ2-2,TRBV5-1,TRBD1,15,TGCGCCAGCAGCTCAGGACAGGCTCTGACCGGGGAGCTGTTTTTT,CASSSGQALTGELFF
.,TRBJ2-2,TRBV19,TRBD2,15,TGTGCCAGTACCCGGACTAGCGGGGGAACCGGGGAGCTGTTTTTT,CASTRTSGGTGELFF
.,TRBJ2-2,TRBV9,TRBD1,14,TGTGCCAGCAGCGGACAGGGGGCAGGCGGGGAGCTGTTTTTT,CASSGQGAGGELFF
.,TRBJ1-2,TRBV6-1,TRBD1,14,TGTGCCAGCAGTGCCCGACAGGGAAAGGGAGGCTACACCTTC,CASSARQGKGGYTF
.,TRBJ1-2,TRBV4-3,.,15,TGCGCCAGCAGCCAATCTAGGACAGCACCCTATGGCTACACCTTC,CASSQSRTAPYGYTF
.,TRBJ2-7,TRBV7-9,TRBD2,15,TGTGCCAGCAGCTCCTGGGCAGCGGGAGGCGACGAGCAGTACTTC,CASSSWAAGGDEQYF
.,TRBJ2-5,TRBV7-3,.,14,TGTGCCAGCAGCGCCAAAGTCGGTAGAGAGACCCAGTACTTC,CASSAKVGRETQYF
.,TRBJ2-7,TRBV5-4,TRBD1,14,TGTGCCAGCACCGGGGACAGAGACTCCTACGAGCAGTACTTC,CASTGDRDSYEQYF
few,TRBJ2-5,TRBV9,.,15,TGTGCCAGCAGCGTTGGGCTGGCGCATGGGGAGACCCAGTACTTC,CASSVGLAHGETQYF
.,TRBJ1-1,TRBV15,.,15,TGTGCCACCAGCAGAGCGAGGGACCGCGGGACTGAAGCTTTCTTT,CATSRARDRGTEAFF
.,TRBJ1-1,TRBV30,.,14,TGTGCCTGGACACCCACCTCCTTGGCGACTGAAGCTTTCTTT,CAWTPTSLATEAFF
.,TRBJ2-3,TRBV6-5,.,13,TGTGCCAGCAGTTACGGAGGGGCAGATACGCAGTATTTT,CASSYGGADTQYF
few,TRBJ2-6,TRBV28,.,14,TGTGCCAGCCGGCCGGCCTCTGGGGCCAACGTCCTGACTTTC,CASRPASGANVLTF
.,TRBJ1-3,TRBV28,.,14,TGTGCCAGCAGTTACCCGGACAGAGGAAACACCATATATTTT,CASSYPDRGNTIYF
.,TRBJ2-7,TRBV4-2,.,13,TGTGCCAGCAGCCAAGGTACATCCTACGAGCAGTACTTC,CASSQGTSYEQYF
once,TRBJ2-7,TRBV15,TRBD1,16,TGTGCCACCAGCAGAAGGAGGACAGGGGGCTCTTACGAGCAGTACTTC,CATSRRRTGGSYEQYF